Listed here are 13 T cell receptor beta chains from one sample, sequenced in a study of long-term antiretroviral therapy in people with HIV. Runs used v3.0 of the immunoSEQ assay and were done at survey level. Measured with immunoSEQ multiplex PCR; TCRdb has only the in-frame clones, and not every one. Of approximately 35,000 clones listed, roughly 97% are singletons. The sample in question was unsorted PBMCs, obtained 6.9 years after starting antiretroviral therapy. Receptors originate from a man aged 25-45 years with HIV.

The gene calls are TRBV30 and TRBJ2-5; no clear D gene. From germline, CDR1 is GTSNPN and CDR2 SVGIG (reference sequence). This CDR3 is built from 12 residues. V was clipped by 4 bases and J by 5 bases, with 11 bases between them. The CDR3: CAWISSGETQYF. CDR3 in DNA: TGTGCCTGGATATCGAGTGGCGAGACCCAGTACTTC.

The chain joins TRBV10-3 to TRBJ2-7, with D possibly being TRBD1 or TRBD2 (6 bases each). CDR3 length equals 13 residues. Germline CDR1 ENHRY, CDR2 SYGVKD. CDR3 protein: CAIGGGQAYEQYF. The CDR3 DNA reads TGTGCGATCGGAGGGGGGCAGGCCTACGAGCAGTACTTC.

V usage is TRBV10-3 and J usage is TRBJ1-4, with D unclear. The CDR3 loop spans 13 amino acids. Germline assignment: CDR1 ENHRY and CDR2 SYGVKD. V lost 3 bases, J lost 7 bases, and 9 bases lay in between. CDR3: CAISEGIGEKLFF. CDR3 sequence (DNA): TGTGCCATCAGTGAAGGTATCGGTGAAAAACTGTTTTTT.

The genes are TRBV9 and TRBJ1-3; no clear D gene. The CDR3 consists of 13 residues. Germline V gene sequence: CDR1 SGDLS, CDR2 YYNGEE. V was shortened by 0 bases and J by 6 bases, with 7 bases between the two germline ends. CDR3 nucleotides: TGTGCCAGCAGCGTAGATCGCGAAAACACCATATATTTT. Amino acids: CASSVDRENTIYF.

CDR3 bases: TGTGCCAGCAGTGTTACAGGTTATCAGCCCCAGCATTTT. As protein: CASSVTGYQPQHF. This chain joins TRBV6-1 and TRBJ1-5, with D possibly being TRBD1 (5 bases). With 4 bases removed from V and 5 bases from J, the gap between germline ends came to 9 bases. CDR1 MNHNS and CDR2 SASEGT come from the germline V gene. The CDR3 loop spans 13 amino acids.

This chain uses TRBV2 with TRBJ2-3; 15 bases align to TRBD2. Germline trimming cut 10 bases from V and 3 bases from J; bases unmatched to any gene: 11. CDR1 is SNHLY, CDR2 FYNNEI, per germline. The CDR3 loop spans 17 amino acids. This CDR3 reads CATFGTSGGTPTDTQYF. In DNA form, the CDR3 reads TGTGCCACTTTTGGGACTAGCGGGGGGACTCCGACAGATACGCAGTATTTT.

The CDR3 is CASSQGGANEKLFF. The CDR3 DNA follows: TGTGCCAGCAGCCAGGGAGGGGCTAATGAAAAACTGTTTTTT. The genes are TRBV7-2 and TRBJ1-4; TRBD1 is a possible D gene (5 bases). The CDR3 extends over 14 amino acids. From germline, CDR1 is SGHTA and CDR2 FQGNSA. The V and J ends lost 5 bases and 3 bases respectively, with 10 bases between them.

The V gene is TRBV11-1, the J gene TRBJ2-1; no clear D. The CDR3 consists of 13 residues. Between the trimmed V and J ends, which lost 5 bases and 6 bases, there was a span of 11 bases. CDR1 SGHAT and CDR2 FQDESV come from the germline V gene (reference sequence). The CDR3 here is CASSPALRNEQFF. CDR3 nucleotide sequence: TGTGCCAGCAGCCCCGCCCTACGCAATGAGCAGTTCTTC.

J is TRBJ1-1 and V is TRBV7-9; D is unclear. Trimming removed 2 bases at V and 1 base at J, with 5 bases between. In germline, CDR1 is SEHNR, CDR2 FQNEAQ (reference sequence). The CDR3 runs 13 residues. The CDR3 DNA reads TGTGCCAGCAGCTTACTATCGAACACTGAAGCTTTCTTT. Translating it yields CASSLLSNTEAFF.

This chain connects TRBV7-2 to TRBJ2-7; D is uncertain. The ends were cut back, 0 bases at V and 3 bases at J, with 9 bases in the middle. Germline values: CDR1 SGHTA, CDR2 FQGNSA. The CDR3 has 14 amino acids. CDR3 coding DNA: TGTGCCAGCAGCTTAGCAGTCCGAATCTACGAGCAGTACTTC. Amino acid sequence: CASSLAVRIYEQYF.

V is TRBV13 and J is TRBJ1-1, with 10 bases that match TRBD1. There are 14 residues in the CDR3. Trimming at V came to 9 bases and at J to 3 bases, leaving 7 bases not matched to a gene. The germline V gene encodes CDR1 PRHDT and CDR2 FYEKMQ (reference sequence). The DNA of the CDR3 is TGTGCCAGTGCCGGGACAGGGGCGGACACTGAAGCTTTCTTT. As protein: CASAGTGADTEAFF.

This CDR3 reads CASSYKVGNTIYF. The CDR3 DNA sequence: TGTGCCAGCAGTTATAAGGTTGGAAACACCATATATTTT. The rearrangement links TRBV6-5 to TRBJ1-3; D call uncertain. Germline lookup yields CDR1 MNHEY and CDR2 SVGAGI. The CDR3 loop spans 13 amino acids. The V end lost 3 bases, the J end lost 3 bases, and 6 bases lay between the germline ends.

This chain joins TRBV10-3 and TRBJ2-3; TRBD2 matches 15 bases. Per germline, CDR1 ENHRY and CDR2 SYGVKD. The CDR3 sequence is 14 residues long. Losses at the gene ends were 11 bases for V and 4 bases for J; bases not matched to a gene: 4. This chain's CDR3 is CALGTSGRPDTQYF. As DNA, the CDR3 is TGTGCCCTCGGGACTAGCGGGAGGCCAGATACGCAGTATTTT.